The present T cell receptor beta chain was sequenced within a study of T cells in Graves' hyperthyroidism and ophthalmopathy. General observations from the study: Most expanded thyroid clonotypes above 0.001 also appeared in blood. For ophthalmopathy, model prediction preceded onset by a median roughly 6.2 months.

This clonotype was seen more than once but under ten times. Its antigen is not known. V was trimmed by 1 base and J by 0 bases, leaving 13 bases between them. Germline CDR1 is LGHNA and CDR2 is YNFKEQ. The CDR3 consists of 16 residues. Researchers barred patients who had uncontrolled infection, other autoimmune disease, pregnancy or lactation. Isolation of PBMCs was performed on around 9.3 ml fresh peripheral blood. Template material for amplifying TCR beta CDR3 regions consisted of RNA transcripts. HTBI primers were used for first-round RT-PCR of the TCR CDR3. MiXCR was run by TCRdb on the multiplex PCR reads, yielding one entry per CDR3 protein. This table has more than 300,000 distinct CDR3 sequences, approximately 17% appearing once.

The genes are TRBV4-2 and TRBJ2-7; D is possibly TRBD1 (6 bases). Input material: blood. The sequence derives from a man between 18 and 35 years old with Graves' ophthalmopathy. This CDR3 reads CASSQAGGGYSYEQYF. The CDR3 region has the DNA TGTGCCAGCAGCCAAGCTGGGGGCGGGTACTCCTACGAGCAGTACTTC.